This section outlines one T cell receptor beta chain sequence together with its context. The data are from a study of shared clonotypes between healthy human individuals. Naive CD8 cells, CD45RO-negative and positively selected for CCR7, excluded terminally differentiated effector memory CD45RA+ cells. Assay used: immunoSEQ multiplex PCR; TCRdb lists only in-frame clones, some missing. Among about 820,000 clones listed, approximately 92% were seen once. This CDR3 contains 14 residues. Trimming removed 5 bases at V and 4 bases at J, with 14 bases between. Germline loops: CDR1 MDHEN, CDR2 SYDVKM. This TCR derives from a man under 40 in good health. The chain is built from TRBV28 and TRBJ1-1; D call uncertain. The sequencing sample was made of naive CD8+ T cells sorted from blood. The CDR3 bases are TGTGCCAGCAGTGCTGGGATGGAGGGCACTGAAGCTTTCTTT. Protein product: CASSAGMEGTEAFF.